Listed here are 3 T cell receptor beta chains from one sample, sequenced in a study of cytomegalovirus exposure and HLA in healthy donors. Amplification used 60 Vbeta primers and 13 Jbeta primers. Libraries were prepared by immunoSEQ multiplex PCR; TCRdb keeps only in-frame clonotypes and omits some of them. The table has fewer than 200,000 clones, roughly 70% seen once; the top ten hold roughly 5.2%. Sample: PBMCs. The receptors come from a young woman in good health and CMV-seropositive.

This clone was observed a handful of times. This rearrangement joins TRBV13 to TRBJ1-1; D gene ambiguous. The CDR3 spans 13 residues. Germline loops: CDR1 PRHDT, CDR2 FYEKMQ (reference sequence). Trimming stripped 1 base from V and 3 bases from J, with 6 bases between. CDR3 nucleotide sequence: TGTGCCAGCAGCTTAGAGGGAGACACTGAAGCTTTCTTT. It translates to CASSLEGDTEAFF.

The rearrangement uses TRBV19 and TRBJ2-1; tentatively, D is TRBD2 (6 bases). V was pared by 7 bases and J by 4 bases, with 23 bases between. The V gene's germline CDR1 is LNHDA and CDR2 SQIVND (reference sequence). The CDR3 consists of 17 residues. The CDR3 nucleotides read TGTGCCAGTACCACCGCGGCAGTCGGGGGTTTTTACAATGAGCAGTTCTTC. Amino acids: CASTTAAVGGFYNEQFF.

The chain carries TRBV5-6 and TRBJ2-3; D is unresolved. The V gene lost 3 bases and the J gene lost 3 bases, with 11 bases spanning the gap. The germline V gene encodes CDR1 SGHDT and CDR2 YYEEEE. There are 14 residues in the CDR3. This CDR3 reads CASSSGRKTDTQYF. CDR3 DNA: TGTGCCAGCAGCTCTGGCCGTAAGACAGATACGCAGTATTTT.